This entry lists 26 T cell receptor beta chains sequenced from one sample in a study of blood T cell repertoires in COVID-19 (dated by TCRdb to the early 2020s). Library construction relied on the immunoSEQ multiplex PCR assay. Entries here come from immuneACCESS through TCRdb and include only in-frame sequences with V and J called. Some clones fail to appear in such tables; in the studies checked, an unresolved V gene covers under half of the shortfall, and the cause of the remainder is unknown. The sample records approximately 220,000 clones, roughly 90% of which are singletons. The ten largest clones capture over 3% of the sample. The source material was PBMCs or T cells enriched from blood (not recorded which). The receptors were gathered from a middle-aged woman with acute COVID-19.

The chain has TRBV10-3 and TRBJ1-1; 10 nucleotides agree with TRBD1. Germline CDR1 reads ENHRY; CDR2 reads SYGVKD. The junction had 4 bases not matched to a gene; V was cut back by 3 bases and J by 6 bases. The CDR3 sequence is 14 residues long. The CDR3 spells CAISDTDRGSEAFF. The CDR3 DNA is TGTGCCATCAGTGATACGGACAGGGGGTCTGAAGCTTTCTTT.

This clone was seen once. This rearrangement joins TRBV6-1 to TRBJ2-5; 7 bases align to TRBD1. Germline V gene sequence: CDR1 MNHNS, CDR2 SASEGT. V shed 8 bases, J shed 2 bases, and the junction held 2 bases outside the gene matches. The CDR3 covers 12 residues. This CDR3 reads CASQDRQETQYF. DNA for the CDR3: TGTGCCAGCCAGGACAGGCAAGAGACCCAGTACTTC.

This rearrangement joins TRBV6-5 to TRBJ1-2, with D possibly matching TRBD1 (6 bases). The CDR3 runs to 14 residues. The germline V gene has CDR1 MNHEY and CDR2 SVGAGI. Trimming took off 2 bases at V and 3 bases at J, with 10 bases between the two ends. The CDR3 reads CASSYDEGDYGYTF. CDR3 DNA: TGTGCCAGCAGTTACGACGAGGGGGACTATGGCTACACCTTC.

The rearrangement joins TRBV4-2 to TRBJ1-2; 8 bases match TRBD1. The V and J ends lost 4 bases and 5 bases, in that order; junction bases with no gene match: 12. Germline V lookup: CDR1 LGHNA, CDR2 YNFKEQ. This CDR3 comprises 16 residues. The CDR3 region is CASSRDDRGGGYGYTF. The CDR3, as DNA: TGTGCCAGCAGCCGGGATGACAGGGGTGGGGGGTATGGCTACACCTTC.

J is TRBJ1-1 and V is TRBV5-1; perhaps TRBD1 as D (5 bases). Germline-derived CDR1 and CDR2 are SGHRS and YFSETQ. The CDR3 has 17 amino acids. Trimming took 2 bases from V and 4 from J, leaving 21 bases between them. The CDR3 DNA sequence: TGCGCCAGCAGCTTAGACCACGACAGCGGGCTAATCACTGAAGCTTTCTTT. Amino acids: CASSLDHDSGLITEAFF.

The chain links TRBV2 to TRBJ2-3; TRBD1 agrees at 7 bases. V lost 1 base and J lost 4; bases outside the gene matches: 5. The CDR3 is made up of 15 amino acids. CDR1 and CDR2 (germline): SNHLY, FYNNEI. CDR3 DNA sequence: TGTGCCAGCAGTGAAGTTGGGACAGTTTCAGATACGCAGTATTTT. The encoded protein is CASSEVGTVSDTQYF.

The chain has TRBV2 and TRBJ2-1, with D unclear. The CDR3 extends over 15 amino acids. In germline, CDR1 is SNHLY, CDR2 FYNNEI. Trimming took off 8 bases at V and 3 bases at J, with 17 bases between the two ends. This CDR3 is CASGPTPTGYNEQFF. DNA of the CDR3: TGTGCCAGCGGCCCGACTCCCACGGGCTACAATGAGCAGTTCTTC.

This clone is a singleton in its sample. V is TRBV7-2 and J is TRBJ1-6; D is perhaps TRBD1 (6 bases). Trimming took off 5 bases at V and 7 bases at J, with 18 bases between the two ends. Germline V gene sequence: CDR1 SGHTA, CDR2 FQGNSA. This CDR3 region has 16 residues. CDR3 residues: CASSPARSQGNSPLHF. DNA for the CDR3: TGTGCCAGCAGCCCCGCTAGGTCACAGGGAAATTCACCCCTCCACTTT.

The V and J genes are TRBV19 and TRBJ1-6; tentatively, D is TRBD1 (6 bases). Germline CDR1 and CDR2: LNHDA and SQIVND (reference sequence). The CDR3 has 15 amino acids. V was cut by 8 bases and J by 5 bases, with 16 bases left in between. This CDR3 is CASAGARGDNSPLHF. For the CDR3, the DNA is TGTGCCAGTGCCGGCGCCAGGGGTGATAATTCACCCCTCCACTTT.

The chain joins TRBV2 to TRBJ1-5, with D possibly TRBD1 on 6 matching bases. Germline assignment: CDR1 SNHLY and CDR2 FYNNEI. Trimming removed 4 bases from V and 4 bases from J, with 11 bases in between. The CDR3 covers 14 residues. The CDR3 loop is CASSVGQGNQPQHF. In nucleotides, the CDR3 is TGTGCCAGCAGTGTAGGGCAGGGGAATCAGCCCCAGCATTTT.

The rearrangement links TRBV18 to TRBJ1-1, with D possibly matching TRBD1 (5 bases). The CDR3 has 14 residues. The V and J ends lost 4 bases and 3 bases respectively, with 12 bases between them. Germline V gene lookup returns CDR1 KGHSH and CDR2 LQKENI. The CDR3 region has the DNA TGTGCCAGCTCACTTTACGGAGGGGACACTGAAGCTTTCTTT. Protein sequence: CASSLYGGDTEAFF.

The rearrangement links TRBV30 to TRBJ1-4; D not resolved. The V end lost 2 bases, the J end lost 5 bases, and 9 bases lay between the germline ends. From germline, CDR1 is GTSNPN and CDR2 SVGIG (reference sequence). This CDR3 is built from 13 residues. The DNA of the CDR3 is TGTGCCTGGAGTATCTGGGAGAATGAAAAACTGTTTTTT. This codes for CAWSIWENEKLFF.

As to this clone: With a much larger clone just one base away, this may be a read error. The V and J genes are TRBV11-1 and TRBJ1-1; TRBD1 is a possible D gene (6 bases). Trimming took 3 bases from V and 6 from J, leaving 11 bases between them. The V gene's germline CDR1 is SGHAT and CDR2 FQDESV (reference sequence). This CDR3 has 13 residues. CDR3: CASSLNRDPEAFF. The CDR3 DNA is TGTGCCAGCAGCTTGAACAGGGATCCTGAAGCTTTCTTT. Variable domain in full (rest from reference TRBV11-1 and TRBJ1-1): EAEVAQSPRYKITEKSQAVAFWCDPISGHATLYWYRQILGQGPELLVQFQDESVVDDSQLPKDRFSAERLKGVDSTLKIQPAELGDSAMYLCASSLNRDPEAFFGQGTRLTVV.

This clone was seen many times. The chain has TRBV19 and TRBJ2-1; 8 nucleotides line up with TRBD2. Looked up from germline, CDR1 is LNHDA and CDR2 is SQIVND (reference sequence). The CDR3 covers 14 residues. Unmatched junction bases numbered 7, after V lost 6 bases and J lost 6 bases. CDR3 residues: CASRNLAGGNEQFF. The CDR3 DNA sequence: TGTGCCAGTAGGAATTTGGCGGGGGGCAATGAGCAGTTCTTC.

J is TRBJ1-1 and V is TRBV11-2, with 8 bases that match TRBD1. After removal of 6 bases from V and 0 bases from J, the junction contained 6 bases not matched to a gene. CDR3 length: 15 amino acids. In germline, CDR1 is SGHAT, CDR2 FQNNGV. The CDR3 DNA reads as TGTGCCAGCAGGCCCGGGACAGGCTTGAACACTGAAGCTTTCTTT. Its translation is CASRPGTGLNTEAFF.

This chain links TRBV12-3 or TRBV12-4 with TRBJ2-7, with a possible D match to TRBD2 (5 bases). The CDR3 is made up of 12 amino acids. V lost 6 bases to trimming and J lost 6 bases, with 12 bases between them. The CDR3 loop reads CASSPNRGEQYV. The CDR3 nucleotides read TGTGCCAGCAGCCCTAACCGGGGCGAGCAGTACGTC.

The rearrangement joins TRBV6-2 or TRBV6-3 to TRBJ1-5; the match to TRBD1 covers 9 bases. The CDR3 is 16 residues long. Germline V CDR1 and CDR2: MNHEY, SVGEGT. Unmatched junction bases numbered 12, after V lost 5 bases and J lost 7 bases. This CDR3 is CASSGRGTGIIQPQHF. As DNA, the CDR3 is TGTGCCAGCAGTGGAAGAGGGACAGGGATCATCCAGCCCCAGCATTTT.

The chain has TRBV28 and TRBJ1-5; possible D gene TRBD1, 6 bases. Germline V gene sequence: CDR1 MDHEN, CDR2 SYDVKM. This CDR3 spans 19 amino acids. Trimming took 2 bases from V and 4 from J, leaving 24 bases between them. This CDR3 is CASSLATTDNLGANQPQHF. The CDR3 DNA reads TGTGCCAGCAGTTTAGCGACCACGGACAACTTGGGGGCAAATCAGCCCCAGCATTTT.

The chain recombines TRBV29-1 with TRBJ1-1; the D gene is possibly TRBD1 (6 bases). V was shortened by 4 bases and J by 3 bases, with 15 bases between the two germline ends. The CDR3 consists of 14 residues. Germline-derived CDR1 and CDR2 are SQVTM and ANQGSEA. The CDR3 sequence: CSVVRGGTDTEAFF. For the CDR3, the DNA is TGCAGCGTTGTTAGGGGGGGCACGGACACTGAAGCTTTCTTT.

The genes are TRBV19 and TRBJ1-5; perhaps TRBD1 as D (6 bases). The CDR3 runs to 15 residues. The germline gives CDR1 LNHDA, CDR2 SQIVND (reference sequence). Trimming took 5 bases from V and 7 from J, leaving 18 bases between them. The CDR3 DNA is TGTGCCAGTAGTGCGCCCCGAGTAGGGGGACAGCCCCAGCATTTT. Protein sequence: CASSAPRVGGQPQHF.

This clone appeared a few times. The V and J genes are TRBV14 and TRBJ1-1; D is ambiguous. V was pared by 4 bases and J by 3 bases, with 21 bases between. The CDR3 loop spans 17 amino acids. Germline loops: CDR1 SGHDN, CDR2 FVKESK. This chain's CDR3 is CASSLPSPRWLYTEAFF. CDR3 bases: TGTGCCAGCAGCCTCCCATCCCCCCGATGGCTGTACACTGAAGCTTTCTTT. Full variable domain (remainder filled in from reference TRBV14 and TRBJ1-1): EAGVTQFPSHSVIEKGQTVTLRCDPISGHDNLYWYRRVMGKEIKFLLHFVKESKQDESGMPNNRFLAERTGGTYSTLKVQPAELEDSGVYFCASSLPSPRWLYTEAFFGQGTRLTVV.

This clone was counted a single time. V gene TRBV7-2 combines with J gene TRBJ1-2, with D possibly TRBD1 on 6 matching bases. V dropped 0 bases and J dropped 8 bases, with 22 bases sitting between them. Looked up from germline, CDR1 is SGHTA and CDR2 is FQGNSA. This CDR3 comprises 17 residues. CDR3 residues: CASSLAPGQSSLGGYTF. In DNA, the CDR3 is TGTGCCAGCAGCTTAGCGCCAGGACAGTCCTCGTTGGGAGGCTACACCTTC. Filled out from reference TRBV7-2 and TRBJ1-2, the complete variable domain reads GAGVSQSPSNKVTEKGKDVELRCDPISGHTALYWYRQSLGQGLEFLIYFQGNSAPDKSGLPSDRFSAERTGGSVSTLTIQRTQQEDSAVYLCASSLAPGQSSLGGYTFGSGTRLTVV.

The V gene is TRBV2, the J gene TRBJ1-1; 7 nucleotides align to TRBD1. This CDR3 has 13 residues. The germline V gene encodes CDR1 SNHLY and CDR2 FYNNEI. Germline trimming cut 4 bases from V and 11 bases from J; bases unmatched to any gene: 10. CDR3 DNA sequence: TGTGCCAGCAGTGGGAGGGGCCCAGGGGGTGCTTTCTTT. This gives the protein CASSGRGPGGAFF.

This chain links TRBV7-9 with TRBJ2-7; 10 bases match TRBD1. Germline V gene sequence: CDR1 SEHNR, CDR2 FQNEAQ (reference sequence). The CDR3 has 16 amino acids. The V and J ends lost 5 bases and 3 bases, in that order; junction bases with no gene match: 10. CDR3: CASSLRDRGRVYEQYF. The CDR3 DNA sequence: TGTGCCAGCAGCCTCCGGGACAGGGGTAGAGTCTACGAGCAGTACTTC.

The rearrangement uses TRBV2 and TRBJ1-3; a weak D match, TRBD1 (5 bases). CDR1 is SNHLY, CDR2 FYNNEI, per germline. The CDR3 runs 15 residues. Trimming took off 4 bases at V and 4 bases at J, with 14 bases between the two ends. The CDR3 region has the DNA TGTGCCAGCAGTGTAATGGGGGAGGCAGGAAACACCATATATTTT. The encoded protein is CASSVMGEAGNTIYF.

The chain joins TRBV29-1 to TRBJ2-2; D perhaps matches TRBD1 (6 bases). The germline gives CDR1 SQVTM, CDR2 ANQGSEA. CDR3 length: 17 residues. Trimming took off 6 bases at V and 1 base at J, with 21 bases between the two ends. As DNA, the CDR3 is TGCAGCGTGGAAACAGGGACCTCCTCCCTGAACACCGGGGAGCTGTTTTTT. The encoded protein is CSVETGTSSLNTGELFF.